This TCR beta chain was captured in a study of T-cell memory formation after mild COVID-19. This CDR3 contains 15 residues. TCRdb reprocessed the 5' RACE reads via MiXCR and lists one record per CDR3 protein. The data contain fewer than 150,000 distinct CDR3 sequences, about 18% of them singletons. Sequenced sample: PBMCs or a T cell subset sorted from them (not recorded which). The rearrangement joins TRBV21-1 to TRBJ1-1. TRBV21-1 represents a pseudogene. The receptor comes from a man aged 18 to 30 who had mild COVID-19 (a few samples of this study predate the infection). Cell type and time point are not known. For the CDR3, the DNA is TGTGCCAGCAGCATAGGTAGGGTGAGGAACACTGAAGCTTTCTTT. Protein sequence: CASSIGRVRNTEAFF.